The 22 T cell receptor beta chains below were found in one sample sequenced in a study of cytomegalovirus exposure and HLA in healthy donors. The PCR ran on 60 Vbeta and 13 Jbeta primers. This table comes from immunoSEQ multiplex PCR, and its TCRdb copy is limited to in-frame clones, with some not included. The sample includes about 200,000 clones, 75% to 90% seen only once; the top ten take 6.5%. The sequenced sample was PBMCs. The origin of the receptors is a woman between 50 and 59 years old in good health and CMV-seropositive.

For this clone: Germline is not matched at one junction end, which may reflect a read error. The V and J genes are TRBV10-3 and TRBJ2-4, with D hard to call. The CDR3 totals 15 residues. Germline CDR1 ENHRY, CDR2 SYGVKD. The CDR3 loop reads CAISDPDVSTNSQYF. The CDR3 DNA reads as TGTGCCATCAGTGACCCCGACGTGTCCACAAACAGTCAGTACTTC.

J is TRBJ2-7 and V is TRBV5-1; D is ambiguous. V dropped 4 bases and J dropped 0 bases, with 14 bases sitting between them. The CDR3 sequence is 15 residues long. Looked up from germline, CDR1 is SGHRS and CDR2 is YFSETQ. For the CDR3, the DNA is TGCGCCAGCAGCCCCAGATCGTCCAGCTCCTACGAGCAGTACTTC. Amino acid sequence: CASSPRSSSSYEQYF.

This chain joins TRBV6-6 and TRBJ2-7, with TRBD2 matching over 9 bases. This CDR3 is 14 amino acids long. V was clipped by 4 bases and J by 2 bases; unmatched bases: 3. CDR1 MNHNY and CDR2 SVGAGI come from the germline V gene (reference sequence). The CDR3 sequence: CASSSGTSTYEQYF. CDR3 DNA: TGTGCCAGCAGTTCCGGGACTAGCACCTACGAGCAGTACTTC.

This clone was counted a few times. The genes are TRBV9 and TRBJ2-2; 10 positions match TRBD2. Germline V gives CDR1 SGDLS, CDR2 YYNGEE. CDR3 length: 15 amino acids. The V segment lost 4 bases and the J segment 1 base; nucleotides outside the gene matches: 1. CDR3 residues: CASSIAGGNTGELFF. DNA of the CDR3: TGTGCCAGCAGCATAGCGGGGGGGAACACCGGGGAGCTGTTTTTT.

The chain joins TRBV15 to TRBJ1-3; D gene ambiguous. Germline V CDR1 and CDR2: LNHNV, YYDKDF (reference sequence). V was clipped by 0 bases and J by 4 bases, with 10 bases between them. The length of the CDR3 is 15 residues. In DNA, the CDR3 is TGTGCCACCAGCAGAGATTTGGGAGGCGGAAACACCATATATTTT. Translation: CATSRDLGGGNTIYF.

The chain has TRBV7-2 and TRBJ2-4, with TRBD1 identical over 9 bases. The germline V gene has CDR1 SGHTA and CDR2 FQGNSA. The CDR3 is made up of 15 amino acids. V lost 10 bases and J lost 0; bases outside the gene matches: 7. CDR3 nucleotides: TGTGCCACCGGACAGGGGTCTGTAGCCAAAAACATTCAGTACTTC. Protein sequence: CATGQGSVAKNIQYF.

The gene calls are TRBV25-1 and TRBJ1-1; 9 positions match TRBD1. In germline, CDR1 is MGHDK, CDR2 SYGVNS. The CDR3 has 12 residues. The J segment lost 12 bases and the V segment lost 3 bases, leaving 5 bases of the junction unmatched. CDR3 sequence reads: CASSEGDREPFF. DNA for the CDR3: TGTGCCAGCAGTGAGGGGGACAGGGAACCTTTCTTT.

The V gene is TRBV5-6, the J gene TRBJ2-5, with 8 bases identical to TRBD1. CDR3 size: 13 residues. Germline V CDR1 and CDR2: SGHDT, YYEEEE. J gave up 5 bases and V 7 bases, and 7 bases lay outside the gene matches. The CDR3 region is CASGQGMLETQYF. The CDR3 DNA reads as TGTGCCAGCGGACAGGGAATGCTCGAGACCCAGTACTTC.

This clone came up a few times. The chain carries TRBV29-1 and TRBJ1-4; D is possibly TRBD1 (5 bases). The CDR3 length is 20 residues. Trimming removed 2 bases from V and 0 bases from J, with 25 bases in between. From germline, CDR1 is SQVTM and CDR2 ANQGSEA. In DNA, the CDR3 is TGCAGCGTTGAAAGCAGGGATAGAAAGGGTGTCTATGCAACTAATGAAAAACTGTTTTTT. Its translation is CSVESRDRKGVYATNEKLFF.

This chain connects TRBV5-1 to TRBJ2-5; D possibly corresponds to TRBD2 (6 bases). The CDR3 is 13 residues long. The germline V gene has CDR1 SGHRS and CDR2 YFSETQ. The V gene lost 7 bases and the J gene lost 4 bases, with 14 bases spanning the gap. The CDR3 reads CASGGVLAETQYF. CDR3 bases: TGCGCCAGCGGAGGGGTCTTGGCAGAGACCCAGTACTTC.

The rearrangement joins TRBV2 to TRBJ2-3, with 7 nucleotides matching TRBD1. The CDR3 runs 19 residues. V lost 8 bases, J lost 4 bases, and 24 bases stayed unmatched. Germline V gene data show CDR1 as SNHLY and CDR2 as FYNNEI. As DNA, the CDR3 is TGTGCCAGCGACCTCACCGGGACAGCCGGGATGAAGGGCCCAGATACGCAGTATTTT. Encoded protein: CASDLTGTAGMKGPDTQYF.

The J gene is TRBJ2-5, the V gene TRBV2; 7 bases are shared with TRBD1. The CDR3 has 14 residues. Germline CDR1 SNHLY, CDR2 FYNNEI. The V and J ends lost 3 bases and 5 bases, in that order; junction bases with no gene match: 6. This chain's CDR3 is CASSEGRGSETQYF. The CDR3, as DNA: TGTGCCAGCAGTGAGGGCAGGGGGTCCGAGACCCAGTACTTC.

The chain recombines TRBV2 with TRBJ2-5, with a weak D call TRBD2 (6 bases). Germline CDR1 SNHLY, CDR2 FYNNEI. This CDR3 comprises 17 residues. V lost 7 bases, J lost 5 bases, and 26 bases lay in between. This CDR3 is CASIRLAITSTRETQYF. Here the CDR3 DNA reads TGTGCCAGCATCCGGCTAGCGATCACCTCTACCCGGGAGACCCAGTACTTC.

V usage is TRBV5-1 and J usage is TRBJ2-3; TRBD2 might be the D (6 bases). Germline V lookup: CDR1 SGHRS, CDR2 YFSETQ. The CDR3 extends over 15 amino acids. V dropped 5 bases and J dropped 0 bases, with 13 bases sitting between them. The CDR3 nucleotides are TGCGCCAGCAGACCCGGGAGTGGAAGCACAGATACGCAGTATTTT. Translation: CASRPGSGSTDTQYF.

Concerning this clone itself: The junction does not match germline at one end; this may be a read error. The rearrangement links TRBV7-2 to TRBJ2-1; TRBD2 might be the D (6 bases). Germline-derived CDR1 and CDR2 are SGHTA and FQGNSA. This CDR3 contains 15 residues. Written as DNA, the CDR3 is TGTGCCAGCAGCTTAAGGAGGGAAAACTACAATGAGCGGTTCTTC. Translated: CASSLRRENYNERFF.

With regard to this clone: At one end the junction does not follow the germline gene, possibly because of a read error. The rearrangement joins TRBV5-1 to TRBJ2-4, with D perhaps TRBD2 (6 bases). CDR1 and CDR2 from the germline V gene are SGHRS and YFSETQ. This CDR3 spans 15 amino acids. The CDR3 spells CASSSVGIGGNSQYF. Written as DNA, the CDR3 is TGCGCCAGCAGCAGTGTGGGGATCGGGGGAAACAGTCAGTACTTC. Using reference TRBV5-1 and TRBJ2-4 for the parts outside the CDR3, the full variable domain is KAGVTQTPRYLIKTRGQQVTLSCSPISGHRSVSWYQQTPGQGLQFLFEYFSETQRNKGNFPGRFSGRQFSNSRSEMNVSTLELGDSALYLCASSSVGIGGNSQYFGAGTRLSVL.

This clone was recorded a few times. This chain connects TRBV7-2 to TRBJ2-7; D may be TRBD1 (6 bases). Germline CDR1 is SGHTA and CDR2 is FQGNSA. Trimming cost V 5 bases and J 2 bases, with 7 bases left between them. The CDR3 runs to 12 residues. CDR3 in DNA: TGTGCCAGCAGCCCAGGGGCCTACGAGCAGTACTTC. Its protein is CASSPGAYEQYF.

The chain employs TRBV29-1 and TRBJ1-2; D uncertain. The germline V gene has CDR1 SQVTM and CDR2 ANQGSEA. CDR3 length: 12 residues. Trimming took off 7 bases at V and 1 base at J, with 10 bases between the two ends. CDR3 nucleotides: TGCAGCGGGACTATTAATAACTATGGCTACACCTTC. Translating it yields CSGTINNYGYTF.

The V call is TRBV7-2, the J call TRBJ1-3; possibly TRBD1 for D (6 bases). The CDR3 is 16 amino acids. The germline gives CDR1 SGHTA, CDR2 FQGNSA. V lost 1 base, J lost 0 bases, and 10 bases lay in between. The CDR3 sequence: CASSLVGTNSGNTIYF. The CDR3 nucleotides are TGTGCCAGCAGCTTAGTCGGGACAAACTCTGGAAACACCATATATTTT.

This clone was recorded a few times. This chain uses TRBV7-8 with TRBJ2-5; D may be TRBD1 (6 bases). In germline, CDR1 is SGHVS, CDR2 FQNEAQ. Deletions cut 1 base from V and 5 bases from J, with 14 bases between. This CDR3 is built from 15 residues. This CDR3 is CASSLVTGQGETQYF. CDR3 nucleotide sequence: TGTGCCAGCAGCTTAGTCACAGGGCAAGGGGAGACCCAGTACTTC.

There are a few counts of this clone. V gene TRBV10-3 combines with J gene TRBJ2-7; 10 positions agree with TRBD1. V shed 6 bases, J shed 2 bases, and the junction held 7 bases outside the gene matches. This CDR3 is built from 15 residues. Germline CDR1 and CDR2: ENHRY and SYGVKD. CDR3 DNA sequence: TGTGCCATCAGCGCGGGGACAGGGGAAGCCTACGAGCAGTACTTC. This encodes CAISAGTGEAYEQYF.

The rearrangement uses TRBV5-4 and TRBJ2-7; the D gene is possibly TRBD1 (6 bases). Trimming took off 4 bases at V and 0 bases at J, with 8 bases between the two ends. This CDR3 contains 13 residues. The germline gives CDR1 SGHNT, CDR2 YYREEE (reference sequence). This chain's CDR3 is CASSRQDSYEQYF. The CDR3 DNA reads TGTGCCAGCAGCCGACAGGACTCCTACGAGCAGTACTTC.